This T cell receptor (beta chain) is from a study of T cells in Graves' hyperthyroidism and ophthalmopathy. TCR beta CDR3 regions were amplified from RNA. First-round RT-PCR of the TCR CDR3 relied on the HTBI primer set. TCRdb processed the multiplex PCR reads anew with MiXCR; each CDR3 protein has one entry. Of 370,000 or so distinct CDR3 sequences listed, approximately 14% are singletons. The CDR3 length is 14 residues. V lost 6 bases, J lost 5 bases, and 8 bases stayed unmatched. CDR1 is SEHNR and CDR2 is FQNEAQ in the germline V gene (reference sequence). This clonotype was obtained from a woman aged 18-29 years with Graves' hyperthyroidism that later progressed to Graves' ophthalmopathy. Sequenced: blood. The chain couples TRBV7-9 to TRBJ2-3, with TRBD2 matching 7 bases. CDR3 sequence: CASSPSREGDTQYF. The CDR3 bases are TGTGCCAGCAGTCCATCTAGGGAGGGAGATACGCAGTATTTT.